This entry lists 31 T cell receptor beta chains sequenced from one sample in a study of blood T cell repertoires in COVID-19 (dated by TCRdb to 2020 to 2021). The method was the immunoSEQ multiplex PCR assay. Imported from immuneACCESS, the table was reduced by TCRdb to in-frame sequences with V and J called. These copies leave out some clones; in studies compared against another copy, an unresolved V gene accounts for under half, and the cause of the remainder is not known. Here the sample has 350,000 to 400,000 clones; approximately 86% occur a single time. The ten top clones hold roughly 7.2% of the sample. Input material: peripheral blood. Source of these receptors: a woman aged 55-75 years with COVID-19, enrolled during active disease.

This sequence joins TRBV7-2 and TRBJ2-3; 7 nucleotides line up with TRBD1. The CDR3 sequence is 14 residues long. V trimming: 5 bases; J trimming: 2 bases; junction bases outside the gene matches: 4. Germline CDR1 is SGHTA and CDR2 is FQGNSA. CDR3 region: CASSTGQNTDTQYF. The CDR3 coding sequence is TGTGCCAGCAGCACGGGACAGAACACAGATACGCAGTATTTT.

The chain links TRBV5-6 to TRBJ2-7, with D possibly TRBD2 on 5 matching bases. V was cut by 0 bases and J by 2 bases, with 9 bases left in between. CDR1 is SGHDT and CDR2 is YYEEEE in the germline V gene. The CDR3 has 14 amino acids. In nucleotides, the CDR3 is TGTGCCAGCAGCTTGGGAGGGAACCCCTACGAGCAGTACTTC. Translating it yields CASSLGGNPYEQYF.

A few counts support this clone. The chain combines TRBV25-1 with TRBJ1-2, with D unclear. V was pared by 3 bases and J by 7 bases, with 9 bases between. Germline loops: CDR1 MGHDK, CDR2 SYGVNS. The CDR3 sequence is 12 residues long. The CDR3 sequence is CASSDRFRGYTF. The CDR3, as DNA: TGTGCCAGCAGTGACAGGTTCCGTGGCTACACCTTC.

The sample holds one count of this clone. In nucleotides, the CDR3 is TGCGCCAGCAGCCCGGCCCGGGAAGAGACCCAGTACTTC. The encoded protein is CASSPAREETQYF. V and J are TRBV5-1 and TRBJ2-5; D call uncertain. The CDR3 has 13 amino acids. V lost 4 bases, J lost 3 bases, and 10 bases lay in between. CDR1 and CDR2 from the germline V gene are SGHRS and YFSETQ. Together with reference TRBV5-1 and TRBJ2-5, the CDR3 gives the full variable domain: KAGVTQTPRYLIKTRGQQVTLSCSPISGHRSVSWYQQTPGQGLQFLFEYFSETQRNKGNFPGRFSGRQFSNSRSEMNVSTLELGDSALYLCASSPAREETQYFGPGTRLLVL.

This chain joins TRBV5-5 and TRBJ2-5, with 7 bases matching TRBD1. This CDR3 region has 13 residues. Germline V gene data show CDR1 as SGHKS and CDR2 as YYEKEE (reference sequence). Germline trimming cut 4 bases from V and 0 bases from J; bases unmatched to any gene: 0. In DNA form, the CDR3 reads TGTGCCAGCAGCGGGACAGACCAAGAGACCCAGTACTTC. It translates to CASSGTDQETQYF.

The chain recombines TRBV19 with TRBJ2-1, with TRBD2 matching 8 bases. The CDR3 is made up of 16 amino acids. The ends lost 8 bases at V and 8 bases at J; junction bases unmatched: 17. Germline CDR1 and CDR2: LNHDA and SQIVND (reference sequence). DNA of the CDR3: TGTGCCAGTGGCAGCGCTAGCGGGTTACCTAGGGATGAGCAGTTCTTC. Translating it yields CASGSASGLPRDEQFF. The full variable domain, in which reference TRBV19 and TRBJ2-1 provide the parts outside the CDR3, is DGGITQSPKYLFRKEGQNVTLSCEQNLNHDAMYWYRQDPGQGLRLIYYSQIVNDFQKGDIAEGYSVSREKKESFPLTVTSAQKNPTAFYLCASGSASGLPRDEQFFGPGTRLTVL.

A single count supports this clone. V and J are TRBV5-6 and TRBJ2-2, with TRBD1 matching over 11 bases. V was pared by 4 bases and J by 5 bases, with 4 bases of the junction left unmatched. This CDR3 is built from 15 residues. The germline gives CDR1 SGHDT, CDR2 YYEEEE. The CDR3 spells CASSVDRGRTGELFF. For the CDR3, the DNA is TGTGCCAGCAGCGTGGACAGGGGGCGGACCGGGGAGCTGTTTTTT.

This clone showed up just a few times. CDR3 protein: CAWRALMGQNTGELFF. CDR3 bases: TGTGCCTGGAGAGCACTAATGGGACAGAACACCGGGGAGCTGTTTTTT. This chain uses TRBV30 with TRBJ2-2; maybe TRBD1 (6 bases). V gave up 3 bases and J gave up 1 base, with 15 bases separating them. The CDR3 contains 16 residues. The germline CDR1 and CDR2 sequences are GTSNPN and SVGIG (reference sequence).

The chain combines TRBV7-8 with TRBJ1-1; D is possibly TRBD1 (5 bases). Germline assignment: CDR1 SGHVS and CDR2 FQNEAQ. V lost 1 base and J 5 bases, leaving 11 bases between the germline ends. This CDR3 contains 14 residues. Written as DNA, the CDR3 is TGTGCCAGCAGCTTAGGCAGGGTTGGGACTGAAGCTTTCTTT. Its protein product is CASSLGRVGTEAFF.

CDR3 in amino acids: CASKGQGEWDGDGYTF. CDR3 DNA sequence: TGTGCCAGCAAGGGACAGGGTGAGTGGGACGGTGATGGCTACACCTTC. J is TRBJ1-2 and V is TRBV28, with 9 bases that match TRBD1. Germline CDR1 and CDR2: MDHEN and SYDVKM. Unmatched junction bases numbered 15, after V lost 7 bases and J lost 6 bases. The CDR3 is 16 amino acids.

This clone was seen repeatedly, ten times or more. The J gene is TRBJ1-5, the V gene TRBV4-1; TRBD1 might be the D (5 bases). The V and J ends lost 3 bases and 7 bases respectively, with 13 bases between them. From germline, CDR1 is MGHRA and CDR2 YSYEKL. CDR3 length equals 14 residues. The CDR3 sequence is CASSHIGADQPQHF. CDR3 nucleotide sequence: TGCGCCAGCAGCCATATAGGGGCCGACCAGCCCCAGCATTTT.

This chain joins TRBV6-7 and TRBJ1-5; the match to TRBD1 covers 7 bases. TRBV6-7 is an ORF, and what it does is uncertain. The CDR3 is 15 amino acids. J gave up 0 bases and V 6 bases, and 5 bases lay outside the gene matches. DNA for the CDR3: TGTGCCAGCAGAAATAGGGGGCGTAGCAATCAGCCCCAGCATTTT. Translating it yields CASRNRGRSNQPQHF.

V is TRBV6-2 or TRBV6-3 and J is TRBJ2-7; 10 positions agree with TRBD1. This CDR3 comprises 15 residues. In germline, CDR1 is MNHEY, CDR2 SVGEGT. With V trimmed by 2 bases and J by 4 bases, 5 bases remained unmatched. As DNA, the CDR3 is TGTGCCAGCAGTTACCTAGGGACAGGGGAATACGAGCAGTACTTC. It is translated as CASSYLGTGEYEQYF.

The chain is built from TRBV18 and TRBJ2-4; 7 bases line up with TRBD1. The CDR3 has 17 amino acids. CDR1 KGHSH and CDR2 LQKENI come from the germline V gene. The ends lost 3 bases at V and 6 bases at J; junction bases unmatched: 14. In DNA, the CDR3 is TGTGCCAGCTCACCCGACAGGGTAACCTTAGTGGGAAACATTCAGTACTTC. Translation gives CASSPDRVTLVGNIQYF.

The CDR3 DNA reads as TGTGCCAGCAGCTCAAGCACGTTGTCTGAAGCTTTCTTT. Its translation is CASSSSTLSEAFF. The genes are TRBV7-3 and TRBJ1-1; D uncertain. V was clipped by 4 bases and J by 6 bases, with 12 bases between them. Germline V CDR1 and CDR2: SGHTA, FQGTGA. The CDR3 consists of 13 residues. The full variable domain, rest sourced from reference TRBV7-3 and TRBJ1-1, is GAGVSQTPSNKVTEKGKYVELRCDPISGHTALYWYRQSLGQGPEFLIYFQGTGAADDSGLPNDRFFAVRPEGSVSTLKIQRTERGDSAVYLCASSSSTLSEAFFGQGTRLTVV.

This chain links TRBV7-9 with TRBJ2-7, with D possibly being TRBD1 (5 bases). This CDR3 contains 13 residues. Trimming cost V 2 bases and J 6 bases, with 11 bases left between them. CDR1 is SEHNR, CDR2 FQNEAQ, per germline (reference sequence). The DNA for the CDR3 is TGTGCCAGCAGCTTAAGTGGGGCGCGCGAGCAGTACTTC. Translation gives CASSLSGAREQYF.

V usage is TRBV7-9 and J usage is TRBJ2-7; D is perhaps TRBD2 (6 bases). Germline values: CDR1 SEHNR, CDR2 FQNEAQ (reference sequence). The CDR3 covers 12 residues. The V end lost 6 bases, the J end lost 6 bases, and 12 bases lay between the germline ends. For the CDR3, the DNA is TGTGCCAGCAGGGGAGGAGGCGCCGAGCAGTACTTC. Its translation is CASRGGGAEQYF.

The chain recombines TRBV7-3 with TRBJ2-1, with 11 nucleotides matching TRBD2. V gave up 5 bases and J gave up 4 bases; unmatched junction bases: 7. The germline gives CDR1 SGHTA, CDR2 FQGTGA. The CDR3 contains 16 residues. The CDR3 here is CASSLAGGPPYNEQFF. CDR3 DNA sequence: TGTGCCAGCAGCCTAGCGGGGGGCCCACCGTACAATGAGCAGTTCTTC.

This rearrangement joins TRBV19 to TRBJ1-1, with D unclear. Trimming took off 3 bases at V and 1 base at J, with 21 bases between the two ends. The CDR3 is 18 amino acids. Germline loops: CDR1 LNHDA, CDR2 SQIVND (reference sequence). The CDR3 sequence is CASSMLKGAREENTEAFF. The DNA of the CDR3 is TGTGCCAGTAGTATGCTGAAGGGAGCCCGCGAGGAGAACACTGAAGCTTTCTTT.

The V call is TRBV5-1, the J call TRBJ1-5; 9 bases are shared with TRBD1. Trimming cost V 4 bases and J 6 bases; bases outside gene matches: 8. Germline V CDR1 and CDR2: SGHRS, YFSETQ. The CDR3 totals 15 residues. This chain's CDR3 is CASSPGTGPGQPQHF. The CDR3 DNA reads as TGCGCCAGCAGCCCGGGGACAGGGCCTGGTCAGCCCCAGCATTTT.

This chain links TRBV27 with TRBJ2-1; the match to TRBD2 covers 8 bases. The CDR3 consists of 16 residues. Trimming removed 5 bases from V and 3 bases from J; junction bases left unmatched: 9. The germline V gene has CDR1 MNHEY and CDR2 SMNVEV (reference sequence). The CDR3 bases are TGTGCCAGCAGTATCCACAGGGCGGGAGGCTACAATGAGCAGTTCTTC. Its translation: CASSIHRAGGYNEQFF.

The chain uses TRBV5-4 and TRBJ2-1; 7 bases are shared with TRBD2. Trimming removed 0 bases from V and 7 bases from J; junction bases left unmatched: 7. Germline V lookup: CDR1 SGHNT, CDR2 YYREEE (reference sequence). The CDR3 sequence is 15 residues long. CDR3 in DNA: TGTGCCAGCAGCTTGGCGGGGGGTGTATTTAATGAGCAGTTCTTC. Translated, it gives CASSLAGGVFNEQFF.

The genes are TRBV3-1 (or the pseudogene TRBV3-2) and TRBJ1-4, with TRBD1 as a possible D gene (5 bases). Per the germline V gene, CDR1 is LGHDT and CDR2 is YNNKEL (reference sequence). The CDR3 has 17 residues. Trimming stripped 1 base from V and 0 bases from J, with 12 bases between. Written as DNA, the CDR3 is TGTGCCAGCAGCCAAGTTACGGGGGTTGCAACTAATGAAAAACTGTTTTTT. It is translated as CASSQVTGVATNEKLFF.

This clone occurred a few times. The chain combines TRBV4-1 with TRBJ1-5, with 7 bases identical to TRBD1. Germline values: CDR1 MGHRA, CDR2 YSYEKL. This CDR3 is built from 14 residues. The junction had 6 bases not matched to a gene; V was cut back by 4 bases and J by 6 bases. CDR3 nucleotides: TGCGCCAGCAGCCCAGGACAGGCGCCTCAGCCCCAGCATTTT. Translation: CASSPGQAPQPQHF.

In its sample, this clone was seen once. The gene calls are TRBV30 and TRBJ2-1; 13 bases map to TRBD2. The CDR3 is made up of 15 amino acids. The J segment lost 4 bases and the V segment lost 2 bases, leaving 2 bases of the junction unmatched. Per germline, CDR1 GTSNPN and CDR2 SVGIG (reference sequence). The CDR3 DNA is TGTGCCTGGAGTTTGGGACTAGCGGGGTACAATGAGCAGTTCTTC. The encoded protein is CAWSLGLAGYNEQFF.

The chain is built from TRBV7-3 and TRBJ2-3; possibly TRBD2 for D (6 bases). The CDR3 contains 16 residues. Germline lookup yields CDR1 SGHTA and CDR2 FQGTGA. Trimming took 5 bases from V and 0 from J, leaving 15 bases between them. CDR3 in amino acids: CASSKTSHPSTDTQYF. The CDR3 nucleotides read TGTGCCAGCAGCAAAACTAGCCATCCTAGCACAGATACGCAGTATTTT.

This chain connects TRBV5-1 to TRBJ2-7; the match to TRBD2 covers 13 bases. This CDR3 spans 15 amino acids. J lost 4 bases, V lost 5 bases, and 6 bases had no gene match. Germline CDR1 is SGHRS and CDR2 is YFSETQ. The CDR3 here is CASRRGTSGEYEQYF. CDR3 coding DNA: TGCGCCAGCAGACGCGGGACTAGCGGGGAATACGAGCAGTACTTC.

The chain joins TRBV19 to TRBJ2-7, with TRBD2 matching 9 bases. The CDR3 is 14 residues long. CDR1 is LNHDA, CDR2 SQIVND, per germline (reference sequence). V was clipped by 7 bases and J by 0 bases; unmatched bases: 4. The chain's CDR3 is CASTPSGVSYEQYF. The CDR3 DNA is TGTGCCAGTACCCCTAGCGGGGTCTCCTACGAGCAGTACTTC.

This chain uses TRBV5-4 with TRBJ2-7; TRBD2 aligns across 15 bases. Germline lookup yields CDR1 SGHNT and CDR2 YYREEE (reference sequence). With V trimmed by 6 bases and J by 6 bases, 7 bases remained unmatched. This CDR3 has 15 residues. The CDR3 loop reads CASTLGGLAGGEQYF. CDR3 DNA: TGTGCCAGCACCCTGGGGGGACTAGCGGGGGGCGAGCAGTACTTC.

The V and J genes are TRBV3-1 (or the pseudogene TRBV3-2) and TRBJ1-1; tentative D call: TRBD1 (5 bases). Per the germline V gene, CDR1 is LGHDT and CDR2 is YNNKEL (reference sequence). The CDR3 covers 17 residues. V was cut by 0 bases and J by 0 bases, with 14 bases left in between. In nucleotides, the CDR3 is TGTGCCAGCAGCCAAGAGTTCAGACGGACAATGAACACTGAAGCTTTCTTT. Encoded protein: CASSQEFRRTMNTEAFF.

The chain links TRBV7-2 to TRBJ1-2; 8 nucleotides match TRBD1. After removal of 4 bases from V and 7 bases from J, the junction contained 11 bases not matched to a gene. Germline CDR1 SGHTA, CDR2 FQGNSA. The CDR3 extends over 15 amino acids. As DNA, the CDR3 is TGTGCCAGCAGCTCCTTCCAGGGGGCCAGGGGTGGCTACACCTTC. Its protein product is CASSSFQGARGGYTF.